The rows below give T cell receptor beta chains drawn from one sample of a study of blood T cell repertoires in COVID-19. The protocol was immunoSEQ multiplex PCR, while the TCRdb copy is restricted to in-frame clones and leaves out a portion. This sample has around 190,000 clones, with more than 70% found just once. The source material was peripheral blood. These receptors were taken from a man between 18 and 29 years old with active or convalescent COVID-19. Both conserved end residues are part of each CDR3. Fields, in order: J gene, CDR3 length, V gene, CDR3 protein.

J: TRBJ1-3; length: 15; V: TRBV6-2/TRBV6-3; CDR3: CASSHDRVSGNTIYF
J: TRBJ1-3; length: 11; V: TRBV7-2; CDR3: CASSSINTIYF
J: TRBJ2-3; length: 17; V: TRBV7-2; CDR3: CASSRTGTSGTTDTQYF
J: TRBJ1-4; length: 13; V: TRBV18; CDR3: CASSPPGREKLFF
J: TRBJ2-7; length: 14; V: TRBV27; CDR3: CASSFVGIESEQYF
J: TRBJ1-4; length: 15; V: TRBV7-9; CDR3: CASSPGTGLIEKLFF
J: TRBJ2-7; length: 14; V: TRBV9; CDR3: CASSVLAGDGEQYF
J: TRBJ1-4; length: 18; V: TRBV5-1; CDR3: CASSSRTGEVGANEKLFF
J: TRBJ2-7; length: 16; V: TRBV7-2; CDR3: CASSLILAGGTHEQYF
J: TRBJ1-5; length: 14; V: TRBV18; CDR3: CASSPAPNIMPQHF
J: TRBJ2-1; length: 15; V: TRBV5-1; CDR3: CASSLAGTDYNEQFF
J: TRBJ1-6; length: 14; V: TRBV11-2; CDR3: CASSPNPHITPLHF
J: TRBJ1-2; length: 12; V: TRBV27; CDR3: CASSSRGYGYTF
J: TRBJ1-5; length: 14; V: TRBV19; CDR3: CAISTGAWGQPQHF
J: TRBJ1-1; length: 16; V: TRBV6-5; CDR3: CASSYSTPVRATEAFF
J: TRBJ1-1; length: 14; V: TRBV28; CDR3: CASSLARGNTEAFF
J: TRBJ2-2; length: 17; V: TRBV7-2; CDR3: CASSFLGGGKNTGELFF
J: TRBJ1-1; length: 16; V: TRBV9; CDR3: CASSVYPRGVGTEAFF
J: TRBJ2-5; length: 18; V: TRBV9; CDR3: CASSVGRLAGGPEETQYF
J: TRBJ2-2; length: 14; V: TRBV6-6; CDR3: CASSYPQQTGELFF
J: TRBJ1-2; length: 16; V: TRBV3-1/TRBV3-2; CDR3: CASSHEDRGLDYGYTF
J: TRBJ1-4; length: 17; V: TRBV4-1; CDR3: CASSPHVGPGQHEKLFF
J: TRBJ2-1; length: 20; V: TRBV3-1/TRBV3-2; CDR3: CASSPLTRTSGESSYNEQFF
J: TRBJ2-7; length: 15; V: TRBV16; CDR3: CASSQSGLAGGEQYF
J: TRBJ1-1; length: 11; V: TRBV19; CDR3: CASISFTEAFF
J: TRBJ1-1; length: 14; V: TRBV6-5; CDR3: CASSYSTGATEAFF
J: TRBJ1-4; length: 15; V: TRBV3-1/TRBV3-2; CDR3: CASSQLGTTNEKLFF
J: TRBJ1-2; length: 12; V: TRBV29-1; CDR3: CSVPGNYYGYTF
J: TRBJ2-3; length: 16; V: TRBV7-8; CDR3: CASSRGVGEGTDTQYF
J: TRBJ1-1; length: 14; V: TRBV2; CDR3: CASSSPGTNTEAFF
J: TRBJ2-2; length: 17; V: TRBV4-1; CDR3: CASSRGGRGRNTGELFF
J: TRBJ1-2; length: 14; V: TRBV18; CDR3: CASSPDLGGYGYTF
J: TRBJ1-2; length: 16; V: TRBV6-2/TRBV6-3; CDR3: CASSISTGVANYGYTF
J: TRBJ1-1; length: 16; V: TRBV11-2; CDR3: CASSLVWTGLRTEAFF
J: TRBJ1-2; length: 12; V: TRBV2; CDR3: CASSVSYLGYTF
J: TRBJ2-6; length: 15; V: TRBV27; CDR3: CASSLSPSGANVLTF
J: TRBJ1-6; length: 14; V: TRBV5-1; CDR3: CASSRGQGSSPLHF
J: TRBJ2-6; length: 16; V: TRBV7-3; CDR3: CASSFSASSGANVLTF
J: TRBJ1-1; length: 13; V: TRBV6-5; CDR3: CASSSWDSTEAFF
J: TRBJ1-6; length: 14; V: TRBV5-6; CDR3: CASSRDRGISPLHF
J: TRBJ2-7; length: 15; V: TRBV5-1; CDR3: CASSLVGPSSYEQYF
J: TRBJ1-5; length: 16; V: TRBV19; CDR3: CASSIGRDREYQPQHF
J: TRBJ1-2; length: 19; V: TRBV5-4; CDR3: CASSLGGQGIRLSSYGYTF
J: TRBJ2-4; length: 18; V: TRBV18; CDR3: CASSLNRPGGATKNIQYF
J: TRBJ1-1; length: 12; V: TRBV29-1; CDR3: CSVTGHNTEAFF
J: TRBJ1-3; length: 17; V: TRBV7-9; CDR3: CASSFFTSGRDGNTIYF
J: TRBJ1-1; length: 14; V: TRBV7-2; CDR3: CASSLGGRDTEAFF
J: TRBJ2-6; length: 17; V: TRBV6-2/TRBV6-3; CDR3: CASSLYSGANGANVLTF
J: TRBJ2-1; length: 17; V: TRBV5-6; CDR3: CASSPFGGGRELNEQFF
J: TRBJ1-1; length: 13; V: TRBV3-1/TRBV3-2; CDR3: CASSQEGVLKLFF
J: TRBJ2-3; length: 13; V: TRBV11-3; CDR3: CASSLDSLDTQYF
J: TRBJ2-7; length: 13; V: TRBV30; CDR3: CAWNVDSSYEQYF
J: TRBJ1-4; length: 16; V: TRBV30; CDR3: CAWSLLAGTLNEKLFF
J: TRBJ2-5; length: 13; V: TRBV12-3/TRBV12-4; CDR3: CASSRQGPLTQYF
J: TRBJ1-1; length: 15; V: TRBV5-1; CDR3: CASSLEAGADTEAFF
J: TRBJ2-1; length: 16; V: TRBV4-3; CDR3: CASSQDPSGSWSEQFF
J: TRBJ2-1; length: 16; V: TRBV27; CDR3: CASSLTGGGGLGEQFF
J: TRBJ1-1; length: 13; V: TRBV12-3/TRBV12-4; CDR3: CASSLVKNTEAFF
J: TRBJ2-1; length: 15; V: TRBV5-6; CDR3: CASSSSAGTINEQFF
J: TRBJ1-2; length: 14; V: TRBV6-6; CDR3: CASNRGQTNYGYTF